Sequencing of this T cell receptor beta chain was carried out in a study of blood T cell repertoires in COVID-19. Study as a whole: The United States, Italy and Spain provided the acute and convalescent COVID-19 samples. PBMCs, B-cell-depleted T cells, or T cells provided the cDNA or gDNA that made up the material.

Original processing notes: Cell counts per sample came from amplifying reference gene primers. TCRdb's copy holds only in-frame clones and misses some; the assay was immunoSEQ multiplex PCR. V and J calls and clone size are given by that table; D and trimming were obtained from the DNA. This sample yields under 55,000 clones, of which around four fifths are seen a single time; around 5.2% belongs to the top ten. The V segment lost 3 bases and the J segment 12 bases; nucleotides outside the gene matches: 14. This CDR3 has 14 residues. Germline assignment: CDR1 DFQATT and CDR2 SNEGSKA (reference sequence).

The sequencing input was peripheral blood. This sequence joins TRBV20-1 and TRBJ2-1; 7 nucleotides line up with TRBD2. The sequence came from a human donor in a cohort sampled during active COVID-19. The CDR3 here is CSASLWRGSDGQFF. For the CDR3, the DNA is TGCAGTGCTAGTCTTTGGCGGGGGAGTGATGGGCAGTTCTTC.